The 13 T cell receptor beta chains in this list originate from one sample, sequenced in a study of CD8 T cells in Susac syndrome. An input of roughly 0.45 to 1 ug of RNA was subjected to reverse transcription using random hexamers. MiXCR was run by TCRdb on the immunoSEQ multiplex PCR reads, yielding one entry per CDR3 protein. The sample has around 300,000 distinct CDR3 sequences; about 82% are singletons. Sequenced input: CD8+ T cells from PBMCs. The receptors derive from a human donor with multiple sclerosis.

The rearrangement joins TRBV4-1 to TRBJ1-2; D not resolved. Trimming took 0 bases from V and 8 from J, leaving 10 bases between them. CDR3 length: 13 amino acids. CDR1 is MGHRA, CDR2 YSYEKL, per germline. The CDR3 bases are TGCGCCAGCAGCCAAGATAGAGGGTCGGGCTACACCTTC. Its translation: CASSQDRGSGYTF.

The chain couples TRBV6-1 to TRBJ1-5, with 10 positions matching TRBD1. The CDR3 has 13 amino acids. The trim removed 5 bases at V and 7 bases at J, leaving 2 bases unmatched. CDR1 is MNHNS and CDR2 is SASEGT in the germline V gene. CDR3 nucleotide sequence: TGTGCCAGCAGTTTGGGACAGGGGCAGCCCCAGCATTTT. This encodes CASSLGQGQPQHF.

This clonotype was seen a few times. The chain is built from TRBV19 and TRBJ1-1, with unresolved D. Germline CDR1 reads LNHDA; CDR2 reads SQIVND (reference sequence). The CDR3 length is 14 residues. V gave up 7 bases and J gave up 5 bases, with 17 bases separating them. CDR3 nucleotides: TGTGCCAGTACCTACCTGGCGGCGAGGACTGAAGCTTTCTTT. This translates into CASTYLAARTEAFF.

The CDR3 coding sequence is TGTGCCAGCACGTCCTACGAGCAGTACTTC. The encoded protein is CASTSYEQYF. The V and J genes are TRBV6-2 or TRBV6-3 and TRBJ2-7, with D uncertain. This CDR3 contains 10 residues. Trimming took 7 bases from V and 1 from J, leaving 2 bases between them. The germline V gene encodes CDR1 MNHEY and CDR2 SVGEGT.

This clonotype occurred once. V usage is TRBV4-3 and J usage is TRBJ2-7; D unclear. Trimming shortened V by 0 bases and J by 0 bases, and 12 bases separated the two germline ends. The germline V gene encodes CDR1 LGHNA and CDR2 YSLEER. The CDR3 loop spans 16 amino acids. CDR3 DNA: TGCGCCAGCAGCCAAGACAGGACCCTGAGCTCCTACGAGCAGTACTTC. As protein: CASSQDRTLSSYEQYF.

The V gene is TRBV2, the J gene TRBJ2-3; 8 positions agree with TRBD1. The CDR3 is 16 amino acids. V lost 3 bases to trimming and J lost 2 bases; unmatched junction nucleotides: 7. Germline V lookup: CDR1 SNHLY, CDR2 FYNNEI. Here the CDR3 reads CASSDFLQGDTDTQYF. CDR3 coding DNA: TGTGCCAGCAGTGACTTTTTACAGGGGGACACAGATACGCAGTATTTT.

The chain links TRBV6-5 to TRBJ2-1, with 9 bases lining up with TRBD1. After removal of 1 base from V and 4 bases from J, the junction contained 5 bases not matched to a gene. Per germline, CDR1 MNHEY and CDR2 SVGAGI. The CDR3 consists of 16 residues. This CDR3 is CASSYFGQGIYNEQFF. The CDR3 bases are TGTGCCAGCAGTTACTTCGGACAGGGGATTTACAATGAGCAGTTCTTC.

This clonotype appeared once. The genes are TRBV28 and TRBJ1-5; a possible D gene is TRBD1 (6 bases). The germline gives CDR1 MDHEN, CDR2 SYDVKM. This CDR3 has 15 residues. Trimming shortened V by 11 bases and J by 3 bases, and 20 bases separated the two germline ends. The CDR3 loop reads CALEPPGAANQPQHF. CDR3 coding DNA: TGTGCCCTAGAACCCCCGGGGGCCGCCAATCAGCCCCAGCATTTT. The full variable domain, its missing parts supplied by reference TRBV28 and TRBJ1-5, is DVKVTQSSRYLVKRTGEKVFLECVQDMDHENMFWYRQDPGLGLRLIYFSYDVKMKEKGDIPEGYSVSREKKERFSLILESASTNQTSMYLCALEPPGAANQPQHFGDGTRLSIL.

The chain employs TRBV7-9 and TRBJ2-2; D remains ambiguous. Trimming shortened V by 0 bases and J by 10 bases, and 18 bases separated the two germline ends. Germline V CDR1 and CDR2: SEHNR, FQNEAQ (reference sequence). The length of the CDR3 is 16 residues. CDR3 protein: CASSLASYSTPEELFF. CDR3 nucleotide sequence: TGTGCCAGCAGCTTAGCGTCGTACTCCACCCCCGAGGAGCTGTTTTTT. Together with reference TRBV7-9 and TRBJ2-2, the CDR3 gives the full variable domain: DTGVSQNPRHKITKRGQNVTFRCDPISEHNRLYWYRQTLGQGPEFLTYFQNEAQLEKSRLLSDRFSAERPKGSFSTLEIQRTEQGDSAMYLCASSLASYSTPEELFFGEGSRLTVL.

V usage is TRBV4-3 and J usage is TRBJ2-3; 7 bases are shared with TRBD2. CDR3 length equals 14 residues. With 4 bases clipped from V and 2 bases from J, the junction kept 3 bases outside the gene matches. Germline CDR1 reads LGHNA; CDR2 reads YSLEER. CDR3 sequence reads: CASSPERDTDTQYF. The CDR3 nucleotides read TGCGCCAGCAGCCCAGAGCGGGACACAGATACGCAGTATTTT.

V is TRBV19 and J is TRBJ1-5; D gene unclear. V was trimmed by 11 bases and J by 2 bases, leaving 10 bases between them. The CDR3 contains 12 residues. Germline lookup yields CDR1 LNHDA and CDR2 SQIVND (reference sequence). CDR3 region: CASKTGNQPQHF. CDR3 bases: TGTGCCTCCAAAACAGGCAATCAGCCCCAGCATTTT.

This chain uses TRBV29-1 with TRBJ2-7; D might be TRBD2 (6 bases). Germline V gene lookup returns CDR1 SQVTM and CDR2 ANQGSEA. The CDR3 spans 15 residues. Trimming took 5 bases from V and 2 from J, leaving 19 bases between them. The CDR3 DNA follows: TGCAGCGTTAACCATTACCGGGACTCCACCTACGAGCAGTACTTC. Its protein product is CSVNHYRDSTYEQYF.

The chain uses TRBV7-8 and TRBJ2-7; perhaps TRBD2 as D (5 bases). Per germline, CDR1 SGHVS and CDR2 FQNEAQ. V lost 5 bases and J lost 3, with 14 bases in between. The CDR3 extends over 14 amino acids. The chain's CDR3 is CASSPDSRGYEQYF. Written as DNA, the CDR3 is TGTGCCAGCAGCCCTGACTCCCGGGGCTACGAGCAGTACTTC.